This T cell receptor (beta chain) was sequenced in a study of T cell repertoires in aging, cancer and after chemotherapy. The template was genomic DNA from peripheral blood, not RNA. Multiplex touch-down PCR with TRB-A/B primers amplified rearranged V-D-J TRB sequences. Via MiXCR, TCRdb re-called the multiplex PCR reads, giving one row per CDR3 protein. The table shows 2,500 to 3,500 distinct CDR3 sequences, with around 25% occurring only once. CDR3 length: 18 amino acids. With V trimmed by 0 bases and J by 5 bases, 12 bases remained unmatched. CDR1 GTSNPN and CDR2 SVGIG come from the germline V gene (reference sequence).

This TCR came from a human donor with a solid tumor. The chain has TRBV30 and TRBJ1-6, with TRBD1 identical over 8 bases. The sample taken for sequencing was blood. DNA of the CDR3: TGTGCCTGGAGTGTTGGGGGAGCAGGGGGCTGGAATAATTCACCCCTCCACTTT. Protein: CAWSVGGAGGWNNSPLHF. Full variable domain (outside the CDR3, taken from reference TRBV30 and TRBJ1-6): SQTIHQWPATLVQPVGSPLSLECTVEGTSNPNLYWYRQAAGRGLQLLFYSVGIGQISSEVPQNLSASRPQDRQFILSSKKLLLSDSGFYLCAWSVGGAGGWNNSPLHFGNGTRLTVT.